Shown below are 20 T cell receptor beta chains from a single sample sequenced in a study of cytomegalovirus exposure and HLA in healthy donors. The PCR used 60 Vbeta and 13 Jbeta primers. Measured with immunoSEQ multiplex PCR; TCRdb has only the in-frame clones, and not every one. The profile shows some 70,000 clones, roughly 86% of them singletons. Specimen: PBMCs. These receptors were taken from a man aged 18 to 29 in good health and CMV-seronegative.

The DNA of the CDR3 is TGTGCCAGCAGGAAGACTAGCGGGAGGTACAATGAGCAGTTCTTC. This translates into CASRKTSGRYNEQFF. V gene TRBV2 combines with J gene TRBJ2-1, with 13 positions matching TRBD2. The V gene end was trimmed by 6 bases and the J gene end by 4 bases; junction bases not matched to a gene: 3. CDR3 length: 15 residues. Germline loops: CDR1 SNHLY, CDR2 FYNNEI.

This clone was detected only a few times. The chain links TRBV4-1 to TRBJ1-4; weak D call: TRBD1 (6 bases). Germline V gene sequence: CDR1 MGHRA, CDR2 YSYEKL. The CDR3 runs 14 residues. The V gene lost 3 bases and the J gene lost 6 bases, with 11 bases spanning the gap. In DNA, the CDR3 is TGCGCCAGCAGCCAGGTACAGGGCTATGAAAAACTGTTTTTT. Protein product: CASSQVQGYEKLFF.

In its sample, this clone was seen once. The V call is TRBV30, the J call TRBJ1-2; 7 bases agree with TRBD1. This CDR3 contains 13 residues. CDR1 is GTSNPN, CDR2 SVGIG, per germline (reference sequence). V was clipped by 2 bases and J by 5 bases; unmatched bases: 5. The CDR3 region has the DNA TGTGCCTGGAGTTATTCGGGACAGTATGGCTACACCTTC. The encoded protein is CAWSYSGQYGYTF.

V and J are TRBV6-5 and TRBJ2-3; maybe TRBD1 (6 bases). Trimming left V 7 bases short and J 4 bases short, with 18 bases between. The CDR3 is made up of 15 amino acids. CDR1 is MNHEY, CDR2 SVGAGI, per germline. Written as DNA, the CDR3 is TGTGCCAGCACCCGGACAGTTGGAGGAGCAGATACGCAGTATTTT. It specifies CASTRTVGGADTQYF.

The chain joins TRBV21-1 to TRBJ1-5; TRBD1 reflects the table's D call only, with no check against the DNA. TRBV21-1 is flagged as a pseudogene. The CDR3 sequence is 14 residues long. The CDR3 loop reads CASSYTYRNQPQHF. DNA of the CDR3: TGTGCCAGCAGCTACACTTACAGGAATCAGCCCCAGCATTTT.

Only one count was recorded for this clone. V gene TRBV7-2 combines with J gene TRBJ2-1, with D possibly TRBD1 on 6 matching bases. Trimming removed 4 bases from V and 12 bases from J, with 13 bases in between. Germline assignment: CDR1 SGHTA and CDR2 FQGNSA. The CDR3 totals 12 residues. CDR3 bases: TGTGCCAGCAGCTCAGAGGGGGACGCGCAGTTCTTC. Protein: CASSSEGDAQFF.

This clone was counted a single time. The chain uses TRBV9 and TRBJ1-6; no clear D gene. CDR1 and CDR2 from the germline V gene are SGDLS and YYNGEE. Trimming took off 2 bases at V and 7 bases at J, with 7 bases between the two ends. The CDR3 covers 13 residues. The CDR3 here is CASSVGGNSPLHF. CDR3 DNA sequence: TGTGCCAGCAGCGTCGGAGGAAATTCACCCCTCCACTTT.

The V gene is TRBV30, the J gene TRBJ1-2, with 9 nucleotides matching TRBD1. The CDR3 is made up of 13 amino acids. J was trimmed by 4 bases and V by 3 bases; bases with no gene match: 3. CDR1 is GTSNPN and CDR2 is SVGIG in the germline V gene (reference sequence). As DNA, the CDR3 is TGTGCCTGGAGAACAGGGGGCACCTATGGCTACACCTTC. This gives the protein CAWRTGGTYGYTF.

The CDR3 DNA follows: TGTGCCAGCAGTGGTGGACAGGGGCTTAACTATGGCTACACCTTC. This translates into CASSGGQGLNYGYTF. The rearrangement joins TRBV2 to TRBJ1-2, with 9 bases fitting TRBD1. The CDR3 extends over 15 amino acids. The V and J ends lost 4 bases and 1 base, in that order; junction bases with no gene match: 4. CDR1 SNHLY and CDR2 FYNNEI come from the germline V gene.

The rearrangement uses TRBV28 and TRBJ1-1, with D perhaps matching TRBD1 (5 bases). The CDR3 contains 14 residues. Per germline, CDR1 MDHEN and CDR2 SYDVKM. V was trimmed by 4 bases and J by 5 bases, leaving 14 bases between them. The DNA of the CDR3 is TGTGCCAGCAGTTACCGGGGGGGTATTACTGAAGCTTTCTTT. This codes for CASSYRGGITEAFF.

The rearrangement links TRBV6-5 to TRBJ1-5; D is perhaps TRBD1 (6 bases). The CDR3 contains 15 residues. Trimming removed 0 bases at V and 5 bases at J, with 11 bases between. Germline lookup yields CDR1 MNHEY and CDR2 SVGAGI. In nucleotides, the CDR3 is TGTGCCAGCAGTTACTCCGCTGACAGGTATCAGCCCCAGCATTTT. It translates to CASSYSADRYQPQHF.

This clone appeared once. The chain couples TRBV7-9 to TRBJ2-1; tentative D call: TRBD2 (6 bases). This CDR3 has 15 amino acids. The germline V and J ends were trimmed by 0 bases and 6 bases, with 12 bases remaining between them. Germline CDR1 reads SEHNR; CDR2 reads FQNEAQ (reference sequence). Here the CDR3 DNA reads TGTGCCAGCAGCTTAGCGCGGGATCCCGCCAATGAGCAGTTCTTC. Amino acids: CASSLARDPANEQFF.

The CDR3 sequence is CASSSHRGINYGYTF. CDR3 DNA sequence: TGTGCCAGCAGCTCCCACAGGGGGATTAACTATGGCTACACCTTC. The chain combines TRBV11-2 with TRBJ1-2, with 8 nucleotides matching TRBD1. The CDR3 covers 15 residues. Per the germline V gene, CDR1 is SGHAT and CDR2 is FQNNGV. The V and J ends lost 4 bases and 1 base, in that order; junction bases with no gene match: 5.

CDR3 sequence: CASSYSGGVEGYTF. In nucleotides, the CDR3 is TGTGCCAGCAGTTACTCAGGGGGCGTCGAGGGCTACACCTTC. This chain joins TRBV6-6 and TRBJ1-2; 7 bases line up with TRBD1. CDR1 is MNHNY and CDR2 is SVGAGI in the germline V gene (reference sequence). The CDR3 is 14 amino acids. J gave up 8 bases and V 0 bases, and 6 bases lay outside the gene matches.

The chain has TRBV5-4 and TRBJ1-2, with 7 nucleotides matching TRBD1. After removal of 4 bases from V and 0 bases from J, the junction contained 6 bases not matched to a gene. The CDR3 runs 15 residues. Germline CDR1 and CDR2: SGHNT and YYREEE (reference sequence). The CDR3 protein is CASSPGTVPNYGYTF. DNA for the CDR3: TGTGCCAGCAGCCCAGGGACAGTTCCTAACTATGGCTACACCTTC. Based on the CDR3 plus reference TRBV5-4 and TRBJ1-2, the full variable domain is ETGVTQSPTHLIKTRGQQVTLRCSSQSGHNTVSWYQQALGQGPQFIFQYYREEENGRGNFPPRFSGLQFPNYSSELNVNALELDDSALYLCASSPGTVPNYGYTFGSGTRLTVV.

This CDR3 is CASSQDPGSNTIYF. CDR3 DNA sequence: TGTGCCAGCAGCCAAGATCCAGGGTCTAACACCATATATTTT. The rearrangement joins TRBV4-2 to TRBJ1-3; D perhaps matches TRBD1 (5 bases). Deletions cut 0 bases from V and 7 bases from J, with 10 bases between. This CDR3 region has 14 residues. Germline CDR1 is LGHNA and CDR2 is YNFKEQ.

The J gene is TRBJ1-5, the V gene TRBV19, with a tentative D call TRBD1 (5 bases). V shed 6 bases and J shed 0 bases, with 12 bases lying between them. The CDR3 loop spans 15 amino acids. CDR1 is LNHDA and CDR2 is SQIVND in the germline V gene (reference sequence). CDR3 sequence (DNA): TGTGCCAGTAGGGACATTTTATCTAGCAATCAGCCCCAGCATTTT. Amino acid sequence: CASRDILSSNQPQHF. Based on the CDR3 plus reference TRBV19 and TRBJ1-5, the full variable domain is DGGITQSPKYLFRKEGQNVTLSCEQNLNHDAMYWYRQDPGQGLRLIYYSQIVNDFQKGDIAEGYSVSREKKESFPLTVTSAQKNPTAFYLCASRDILSSNQPQHFGDGTRLSIL.

The V gene is TRBV4-2, the J gene TRBJ2-1; TRBD1 agrees at 10 bases. From germline, CDR1 is LGHNA and CDR2 YNFKEQ. Trimming cost V 6 bases and J 4 bases; bases outside gene matches: 9. CDR3 length: 16 amino acids. Here the CDR3 reads CASSQTGTGDYNEQFF. CDR3 in DNA: TGTGCCAGCAGTCAGACCGGGACAGGGGATTACAATGAGCAGTTCTTC.

In its sample, this clone was seen once. CDR3: CASNKGGGTEAFF. DNA of the CDR3: TGTGCCAGCAACAAAGGGGGGGGCACTGAAGCTTTCTTT. The chain combines TRBV7-3 with TRBJ1-1; tentative D call: TRBD1 (6 bases). There are 13 residues in the CDR3. V shed 7 bases and J shed 4 bases, with 13 bases lying between them. Germline CDR1 and CDR2: SGHTA and FQGTGA.

The rearrangement links TRBV20-1 to TRBJ1-2; D possibly corresponds to TRBD1 (6 bases). V was pared by 5 bases and J by 13 bases, with 8 bases between. The CDR3 contains 8 residues. Germline CDR1 is DFQATT and CDR2 is SNEGSKA (reference sequence). The CDR3, as DNA: TGCAGTGCTGGGACACGCACCTTC. It specifies CSAGTRTF.